This TCR beta chain was documented in a study of identical twins. Study-level points and caveats: With abundant cord blood beta clonotypes, insertions were fewer; memory repertoires showed no such pattern. Without tracking the same donors, conclusions rested on cross-sectional statistical analysis.

A universal primer site was added by template switching, and unique molecular identifiers were carried by the cDNA. From the 5' RACE reads, TCRdb called clonotypes with MiXCR, one entry per CDR3 protein. The sample shows about 470,000 distinct CDR3 sequences, 20% to 25% of them seen only once. The sample holds a few counts of this clonotype. Its antigen is undetermined. Looked up from germline, CDR1 is SGDLS and CDR2 is YYNGEE. The CDR3 is 14 residues long. V was cut by 10 bases and J by 0 bases, with 14 bases left in between. The data also belong to a second study, concerning T cells expressing NK-cell markers. According to that study: Among the experiments, several used an anti-gamma-delta TCR antibody to restrict sorting to alpha-beta TCR T cells.

This TCR was sampled from a young woman in good health. This chain joins TRBV9 and TRBJ2-1, with TRBD2 as a possible D gene (5 bases). Sequenced: CD4+ T cells sorted from blood. CDR3 sequence reads: CAGYFGNSYNEQFF. CDR3 coding DNA: TGTGCCGGTTATTTCGGGAACTCCTACAATGAGCAGTTCTTC. Supplemented by reference TRBV9 and TRBJ2-1, the full variable domain reads DSGVTQTPKHLITATGQRVTLRCSPRSGDLSVYWYQQSLDQGLQFLIQYYNGEERAKGNILERFSAQQFPDLHSELNLSSLELGDSALYFCAGYFGNSYNEQFFGPGTRLTVL.